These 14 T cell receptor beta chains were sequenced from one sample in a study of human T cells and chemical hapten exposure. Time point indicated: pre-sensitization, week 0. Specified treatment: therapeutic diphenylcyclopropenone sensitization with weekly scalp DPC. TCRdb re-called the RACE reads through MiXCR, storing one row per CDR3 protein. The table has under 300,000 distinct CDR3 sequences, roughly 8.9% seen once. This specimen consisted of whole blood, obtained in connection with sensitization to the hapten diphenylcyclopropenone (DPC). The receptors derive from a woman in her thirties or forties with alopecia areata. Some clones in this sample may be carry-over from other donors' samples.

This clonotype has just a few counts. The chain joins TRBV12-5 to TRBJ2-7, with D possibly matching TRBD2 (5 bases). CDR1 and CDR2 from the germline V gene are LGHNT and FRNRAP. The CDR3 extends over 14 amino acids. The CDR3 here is CGTGRRNPPGEQYF. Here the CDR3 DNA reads TGTGGTACTGGACGGAGAAACCCCCCGGGGGAGCAGTACTTC.

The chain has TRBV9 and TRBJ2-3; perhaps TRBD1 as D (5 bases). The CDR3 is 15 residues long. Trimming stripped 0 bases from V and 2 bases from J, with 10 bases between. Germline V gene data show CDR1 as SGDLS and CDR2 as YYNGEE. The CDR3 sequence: CASSVVGALTDTQYF. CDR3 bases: TGTGCCAGCAGCGTAGTAGGGGCCCTCACAGATACGCAGTATTTT.

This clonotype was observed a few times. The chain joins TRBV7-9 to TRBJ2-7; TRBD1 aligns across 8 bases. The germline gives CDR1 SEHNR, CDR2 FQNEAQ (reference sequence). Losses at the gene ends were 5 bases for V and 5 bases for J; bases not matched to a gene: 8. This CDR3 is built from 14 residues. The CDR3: CASSRPGQGNEQYF. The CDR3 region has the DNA TGTGCCAGCAGCCGACCAGGACAGGGCAACGAGCAGTACTTC.

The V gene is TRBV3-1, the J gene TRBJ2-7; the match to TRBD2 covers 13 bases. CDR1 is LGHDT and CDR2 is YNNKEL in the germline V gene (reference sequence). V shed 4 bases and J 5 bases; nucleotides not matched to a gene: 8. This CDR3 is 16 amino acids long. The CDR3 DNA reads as TGTGCCAGCAGCCGACTAGCGGGAGGAAGACTCCACGAGCAGTACTTC. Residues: CASSRLAGGRLHEQYF.

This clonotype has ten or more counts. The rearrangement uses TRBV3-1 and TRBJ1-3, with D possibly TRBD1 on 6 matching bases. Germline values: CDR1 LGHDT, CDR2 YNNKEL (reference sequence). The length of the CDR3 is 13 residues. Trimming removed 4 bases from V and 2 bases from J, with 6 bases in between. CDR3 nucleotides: TGTGCCAGCAGCCGGACAGCTGGAAACACCATATATTTT. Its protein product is CASSRTAGNTIYF.

This CDR3 reads CASSGDANTGELFF. CDR3 coding DNA: TGTGCCAGCAGTGGCGATGCGAACACCGGGGAGCTGTTTTTT. The V call is TRBV2, the J call TRBJ2-2; D ambiguous. Trimming removed 4 bases at V and 0 bases at J, with 6 bases between. The CDR3 runs 14 residues. Germline CDR1 is SNHLY and CDR2 is FYNNEI.

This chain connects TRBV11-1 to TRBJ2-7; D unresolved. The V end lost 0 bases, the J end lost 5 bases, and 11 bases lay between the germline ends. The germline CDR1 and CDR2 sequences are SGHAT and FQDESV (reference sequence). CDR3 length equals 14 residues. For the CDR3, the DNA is TGTGCCAGCAGCTTAGCAGGGTTACCCCACGAGCAGTACTTC. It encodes CASSLAGLPHEQYF.

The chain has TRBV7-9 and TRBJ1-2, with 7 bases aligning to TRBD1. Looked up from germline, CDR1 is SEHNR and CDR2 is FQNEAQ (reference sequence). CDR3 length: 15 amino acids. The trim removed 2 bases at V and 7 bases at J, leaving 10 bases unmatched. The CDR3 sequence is CASSLSTGASGGYTF. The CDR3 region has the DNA TGTGCCAGCAGCTTATCTACAGGGGCGTCAGGTGGCTACACCTTC.

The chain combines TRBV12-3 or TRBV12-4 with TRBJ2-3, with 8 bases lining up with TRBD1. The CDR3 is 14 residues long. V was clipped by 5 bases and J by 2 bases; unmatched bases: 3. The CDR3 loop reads CASSRQGTTDTQYF. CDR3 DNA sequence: TGTGCCAGCAGTCGACAGGGGACCACAGATACGCAGTATTTT.

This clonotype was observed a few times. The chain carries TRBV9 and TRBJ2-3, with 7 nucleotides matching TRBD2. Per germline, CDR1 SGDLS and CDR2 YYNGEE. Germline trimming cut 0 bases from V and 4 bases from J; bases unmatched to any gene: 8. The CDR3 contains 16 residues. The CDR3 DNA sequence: TGTGCCAGCAGCGTAGGGCGGGCGGGAGTAGCAGATACGCAGTATTTT. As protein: CASSVGRAGVADTQYF. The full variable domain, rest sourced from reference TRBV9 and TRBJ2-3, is DSGVTQTPKHLITATGQRVTLRCSPRSGDLSVYWYQQSLDQGLQFLIQYYNGEERAKGNILERFSAQQFPDLHSELNLSSLELGDSALYFCASSVGRAGVADTQYFGPGTRLTVL.

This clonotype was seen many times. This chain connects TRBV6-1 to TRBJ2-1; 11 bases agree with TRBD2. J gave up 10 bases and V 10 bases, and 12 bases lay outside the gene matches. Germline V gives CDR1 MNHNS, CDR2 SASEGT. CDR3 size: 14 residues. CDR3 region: CATFRTSGFGEQFF. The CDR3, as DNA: TGTGCCACCTTTAGGACTAGCGGGTTCGGAGAGCAGTTCTTC.

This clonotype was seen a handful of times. CDR3 sequence: CASSLAGGAGYTF. CDR3 coding DNA: TGTGCCAGCAGCTTAGCGGGAGGGGCAGGCTACACCTTC. The chain carries TRBV7-9 and TRBJ1-2, with a tentative D call TRBD1 (5 bases). This CDR3 is built from 13 residues. The germline V gene has CDR1 SEHNR and CDR2 FQNEAQ (reference sequence). V was shortened by 0 bases and J by 8 bases, with 10 bases between the two germline ends.

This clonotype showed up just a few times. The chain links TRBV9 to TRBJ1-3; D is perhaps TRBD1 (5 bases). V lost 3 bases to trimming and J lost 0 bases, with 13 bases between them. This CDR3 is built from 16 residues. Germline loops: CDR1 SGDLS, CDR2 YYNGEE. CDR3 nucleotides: TGTGCCAGCAGCGACAAAGGGACGGCCTCTGGAAACACCATATATTTT. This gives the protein CASSDKGTASGNTIYF.

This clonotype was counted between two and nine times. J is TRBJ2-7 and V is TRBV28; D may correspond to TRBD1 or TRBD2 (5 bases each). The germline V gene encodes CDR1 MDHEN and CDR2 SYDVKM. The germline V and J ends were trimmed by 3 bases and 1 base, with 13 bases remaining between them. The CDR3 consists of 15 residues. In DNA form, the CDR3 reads TGTGCCAGCAGTTTCTGGGGGAGTACTTCCTACGAGCAGTACTTC. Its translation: CASSFWGSTSYEQYF.